Presented here are 18 T cell receptor beta chains from one specimen sequenced in a study of cytomegalovirus exposure and HLA in healthy donors. Primers for the PCR totalled 60 Vbeta and 13 Jbeta. The protocol was immunoSEQ multiplex PCR, while the TCRdb copy is restricted to in-frame clones and leaves out a portion. The repertoire holds around 120,000 clones, 70% to 85% seen once, with around 5% in the top ten. Sequenced sample: PBMCs. The receptors come from a man aged 45 to 65 in good health and CMV-seropositive.

V is TRBV6-5 and J is TRBJ2-1, with 12 nucleotides matching TRBD2. CDR3 length: 15 amino acids. From germline, CDR1 is MNHEY and CDR2 SVGAGI. V lost 5 bases, J lost 9 bases, and 8 bases stayed unmatched. The CDR3 protein is CASSRTTSGSLEQFF. The CDR3 DNA is TGTGCCAGCAGTAGAACGACTAGCGGGAGCCTTGAGCAGTTCTTC.

The J gene is TRBJ1-1, the V gene TRBV27; D uncertain. The CDR3 has 15 residues. V was shortened by 2 bases and J by 8 bases, with 18 bases between the two germline ends. The germline V gene has CDR1 MNHEY and CDR2 SMNVEV (reference sequence). The CDR3 sequence is CASSLQRQSKTEAFF. The CDR3 coding sequence is TGTGCCAGCAGTTTACAGCGCCAATCGAAAACGGAAGCTTTCTTT.

The V call is TRBV19, the J call TRBJ2-5; no definite D call. Deletions cut 1 base from V and 2 bases from J, with 8 bases between. Germline CDR1 LNHDA, CDR2 SQIVND (reference sequence). CDR3 length equals 14 residues. CDR3 loop: CASSIGNGQETQYF. The CDR3 DNA reads as TGTGCCAGTAGTATAGGTAACGGGCAAGAGACCCAGTACTTC.

This chain links TRBV6-1 with TRBJ2-7; D ambiguous. This CDR3 has 13 amino acids. V dropped 4 bases and J dropped 4 bases, with 11 bases sitting between them. CDR1 is MNHNS and CDR2 is SASEGT in the germline V gene. CDR3: CASSAYFTYEQYF. CDR3 DNA: TGTGCCAGCAGTGCCTACTTCACGTACGAGCAGTACTTC.

The genes are TRBV6-5 and TRBJ2-7; TRBD2 aligns across 8 bases. Germline lookup yields CDR1 MNHEY and CDR2 SVGAGI. The CDR3 runs 16 residues. Trimming removed 2 bases from V and 2 bases from J; junction bases left unmatched: 8. The CDR3 DNA is TGTGCCAGCAGTTACAGCGGGGGCTCGACTGCCTACGAGCAGTACTTC. Amino acids: CASSYSGGSTAYEQYF.

The rearrangement joins TRBV28 to TRBJ2-1, with D perhaps TRBD2 (5 bases). Germline V gene sequence: CDR1 MDHEN, CDR2 SYDVKM. The CDR3 length is 17 residues. Trimming shortened V by 3 bases and J by 0 bases, and 15 bases separated the two germline ends. The CDR3 loop reads CASSFRGLTSSYNEQFF. CDR3 in DNA: TGTGCCAGCAGTTTCCGAGGACTTACGAGCTCCTACAATGAGCAGTTCTTC.

V and J are TRBV19 and TRBJ1-2; 7 bases are a match to TRBD1. The CDR3 is 14 residues long. CDR1 is LNHDA and CDR2 is SQIVND in the germline V gene (reference sequence). V trimming: 6 bases; J trimming: 3 bases; junction bases outside the gene matches: 7. CDR3 sequence reads: CASRVTGLDYGYTF. CDR3 coding DNA: TGTGCCAGTAGGGTGACAGGGCTGGACTATGGCTACACCTTC.

In this sample, this clone turned up once. The chain joins TRBV15 to TRBJ2-1; D is ambiguous. CDR3 size: 11 residues. Trimming removed 3 bases from V and 6 bases from J, with 3 bases in between. Looked up from germline, CDR1 is LNHNV and CDR2 is YYDKDF (reference sequence). CDR3 sequence (DNA): TGTGCCACCAGCAGGCGCAATGAGCAGTTCTTC. Residues: CATSRRNEQFF.

V is TRBV5-1 and J is TRBJ2-3; weak D call: TRBD1 (6 bases). The CDR3 has 17 residues. Germline V gene lookup returns CDR1 SGHRS and CDR2 YFSETQ. Trimming left V 0 bases short and J 4 bases short, with 18 bases between. For the CDR3, the DNA is TGCGCCAGCAGCTTGGGCAGACCTCGAGGGGGTTCAGATACGCAGTATTTT. Translated: CASSLGRPRGGSDTQYF.

This rearrangement joins TRBV5-1 to TRBJ2-5; no firm D call. Germline V gene data show CDR1 as SGHRS and CDR2 as YFSETQ. The V end was cut by 0 bases, the J end by 1 base, with 7 bases between. The CDR3 is made up of 14 amino acids. CDR3 sequence (DNA): TGCGCCAGCAGCTTGGTCCCGGGCCAAGAGACCCAGTACTTC. Protein: CASSLVPGQETQYF.

In its sample, this clone was seen a few times. The chain combines TRBV10-3 with TRBJ2-7, with 7 bases lining up with TRBD2. This CDR3 is 13 amino acids long. The V gene end was trimmed by 10 bases and the J gene end by 6 bases; junction bases not matched to a gene: 12. CDR1 is ENHRY and CDR2 is SYGVKD in the germline V gene. CDR3 in DNA: TGTGCCACCAAACCTCAGACTAGCTTCGAGCAGTACTTC. Translating gives CATKPQTSFEQYF.

This clone was seen only once. The rearrangement joins TRBV11-2 to TRBJ2-7; 12 bases are shared with TRBD2. This CDR3 is 13 amino acids long. Germline V gives CDR1 SGHAT, CDR2 FQNNGV. V shed 6 bases and J 7 bases; nucleotides not matched to a gene: 4. The CDR3 is CASSFGLAGEQYF. The CDR3 region has the DNA TGTGCCAGCAGTTTCGGACTAGCGGGGGAGCAGTACTTC.

CDR3 sequence (DNA): TGTGCCAGCAGCCCCCGACAGGGCGAGACCCAGTACTTC. Translated, it gives CASSPRQGETQYF. The chain employs TRBV7-9 and TRBJ2-5; 7 bases match TRBD1. There are 13 residues in the CDR3. Trimming cost V 5 bases and J 5 bases; bases outside gene matches: 5. Germline values: CDR1 SEHNR, CDR2 FQNEAQ (reference sequence).

The genes are TRBV2 and TRBJ2-7, with TRBD1 matching 10 bases. Germline V gene sequence: CDR1 SNHLY, CDR2 FYNNEI. The CDR3 has 14 residues. After removal of 7 bases from V and 3 bases from J, the junction contained 6 bases not matched to a gene. This CDR3 reads CASMIGTGDYEQYF. CDR3 nucleotide sequence: TGTGCCAGCATGATTGGGACAGGGGACTACGAGCAGTACTTC.

The genes are TRBV29-1 and TRBJ2-3, with D perhaps TRBD2 (6 bases). This CDR3 spans 13 amino acids. Trimming removed 6 bases at V and 2 bases at J, with 12 bases between. Germline CDR1 reads SQVTM; CDR2 reads ANQGSEA. CDR3 coding DNA: TGCAGCGTCACTAGGGAGGACACAGATACGCAGTATTTT. Amino acid sequence: CSVTREDTDTQYF.

The chain recombines TRBV5-1 with TRBJ1-2; TRBD1 might be the D (5 bases). V shed 3 bases and J shed 7 bases, with 22 bases lying between them. Per germline, CDR1 SGHRS and CDR2 YFSETQ. This CDR3 has 16 amino acids. Here the CDR3 reads CASSYHGKSREVGYTF. CDR3 nucleotides: TGCGCCAGCAGCTACCACGGGAAAAGCAGGGAGGTTGGCTACACCTTC.

The V and J genes are TRBV10-2 and TRBJ1-1; 7 nucleotides match TRBD1. This CDR3 is 14 amino acids long. Germline lookup yields CDR1 WSHSY and CDR2 SAAADI. V lost 6 bases, J lost 4 bases, and 8 bases stayed unmatched. CDR3 nucleotides: TGCGCCAGCAGAAGACAGGGAGGTGGCACTGAAGCTTTCTTT. Residues: CASRRQGGGTEAFF.

V gene TRBV5-4 combines with J gene TRBJ2-5; D is uncertain. Trimming stripped 4 bases from V and 1 base from J, with 14 bases between. The CDR3 contains 15 residues. The germline gives CDR1 SGHNT, CDR2 YYREEE (reference sequence). The CDR3: CASSAQLGLQETQYF. The CDR3 bases are TGTGCCAGCAGCGCCCAGCTAGGCCTCCAAGAGACCCAGTACTTC.